This entry is about one T cell receptor (beta chain). This sample is drawn from a study of blood T cell repertoires in COVID-19. In the study overall: Specimens from acute and convalescent COVID-19 originated in the United States, Italy and Spain. PBMCs, B-cell-depleted T cells, or T cells were the source of the cDNA or gDNA that made up the material.

After removal of 2 bases from V and 5 bases from J, the junction contained 3 bases not matched to a gene. CDR1 is SEHNR, CDR2 FQNEAQ, per germline (reference sequence). CDR3 length equals 16 residues. Authors' processing steps: Amplifying reference gene primers gave estimates of nucleated cell counts. The repertoire was sequenced with immunoSEQ multiplex PCR; TCRdb's copy has only in-frame clones and lacks some. V and J calls and clone size are given by that table; D and trimming were obtained from the DNA. The sample shows a few hundred thousand clones, around 84% of them seen only once. The receptor comes from a man in his sixties with acute or convalescent COVID-19. Sample: peripheral blood. V usage is TRBV7-9 and J usage is TRBJ2-1; 13 bases match TRBD2. The CDR3 DNA reads TGTGCCAGCAGCTTATTGGGGACTAGCGGGGACAATGAGCAGTTCTTC. It is translated as CASSLLGTSGDNEQFF. The full variable domain, its missing parts supplied by reference TRBV7-9 and TRBJ2-1, is DTGVSQNPRHKITKRGQNVTFRCDPISEHNRLYWYRQTLGQGPEFLTYFQNEAQLEKSRLLSDRFSAERPKGSFSTLEIQRTEQGDSAMYLCASSLLGTSGDNEQFFGPGTRLTVL.